This T cell receptor beta chain was found in a study of shared clonotypes between healthy human individuals (TCRdb year 2020). Background for the entire study: A couple of women and three men aged 18 to 49 years were included in the cohort. Blood TCR repertoires of about five healthy adults were deeply sequenced to estimate repertoire size and the extent of clonotype sharing between individuals. Libraries were prepared and TCR repertoires were sequenced by different laboratories using diverse techniques, in order to increase sequencing depth and limit assay-specific biases. Per donor, leukapheresis produced somewhere between about 0.9 and 9 billion PBMCs. Broader findings and caveats from the paper: Only blood was sampled, and tissue TCR repertoires likely differ from those in blood. The genetic and exposure-history diversity represented was limited by the small number of donors. Based on pairwise subsampling, the degree of clonotype sharing among donors was expected to be affected by sequencing depth.

Healthy HIV-negative adults with no recently reported acute infections or vaccinations were included as donors. Only Caucasian adults living in Nashville, Tennessee, USA were represented among the donors. For unsorted samples, about 90 million PBMCs were counted and genomic DNA was extracted with the QIAamp DNA Blood Mini kit. Blood was collected by leukapheresis, and PBMCs were isolated by Ficoll-Histopaque density gradient centrifugation and then cryopreserved in liquid nitrogen vapor phase. In the case of this clone: This clone's antigen is unknown. No base quality information exists; no much larger clone differs at one position.

Using the deep immunoSEQ assay, TCR CDR3 regions were amplified from genomic DNA by multiplex PCR. Extracted genomic DNA from each cell subset was spread evenly across all wells of several immunoSEQ 96-well plates, with each plate serving as a replicate. For unsorted PBMC, each replicate PCR was loaded with approximately 320 ng genomic DNA, equivalent to 25,000 to 35,000 T cell genomes. Ten immunoSEQ deep assay plates were used to sequence the unsorted PBMC genomic DNA. Purified libraries were quantified with a Qubit 3.0 fluorometer, sized on a Bioanalyzer 2100, and re-quantified with the KAPA Library Quantification kit. Each immunoSEQ 96-well plate was sequenced on its own single-read 150-cycle Illumina NextSeq 550 flow cell. Processing in the source paper ran as follows. Because the immunoSEQ output included only junctional sequences and no quality scores, the filtering could not be the same as the filtering used for full-length reads. Sequences were annotated with PyIR, a Python wrapper for IgBLAST v1.9, and V/J genes and CDR3 were assigned using IMGT germline references. Any read was removed if the V/J assignment was weak (E-value above 1e-6), the CDR3 was missing, or the read contained stop codons, out-of-frame junctions, or ambiguous translated residues. V3J clonotypes were defined by identical inferred V gene, J gene, and CDR3 amino acid sequence. Percentage overlap between repertoires was computed as shared unique clonotypes divided by the size of the smaller repertoire. RTK rarefaction, the Chao1 estimator, and Recon v2.1 estimates of unobserved clonotypes were used to assess repertoire richness. What TCRdb holds here is the immuneACCESS table cut down to in-frame rearrangements. Part of the clones is not present; checked against another copy, under half of the missing clones reflect an unresolved V gene, and the others are unexplained. V and J calls and clone size are given by that table; D and trimming were obtained from the DNA. Here the sample has a few hundred thousand clones; around 77% occur a single time. Of the sample, around 13% falls within the top ten clones.

CDR1 and CDR2 are read off the germline V gene as SGHRS and YFSETQ. The CDR3 numbers 18 residues from cysteine through phenylalanine. The CDR3 DNA has 54 bases and is translated from base 1. V is cut back by 2 bases and J by 0 bases, with 8 bases in the junction unmatched. Material for sequencing was PBMCs. Recombination joined TRBV5-1 with TRBJ2-3; 11 junctional bases match TRBD2. The TCR sequence derives from a middle-aged woman in good health. Some clones in this sample may be carry-over from other donors' samples. The sequenced DNA: TGCGCCAGCAGCTTTAAACTAGCGGGGGCGACTAGCACAGATACGCAGTATTTT. Translated, it reads CASSFKLAGATSTDTQYF.